This T cell receptor beta chain was obtained from a study of response to subunit inactivated influenza vaccine. Study results and limitations: With each seasonal influenza vaccination, the authors suggested, few new T cells are recruited.

TCRdb used MiXCR to reprocess the RT-PCR reads, holding one entry per CDR3 protein. Of around 710,000 distinct CDR3 sequences listed, more than 11% were seen once; the top ten hold 6% to 8%. The ends were cut back, 11 bases at V and 2 bases at J, with 14 bases in the middle. There are 13 residues in the CDR3. Looked up from germline, CDR1 is ENHRY and CDR2 is SYGVKD. As to this clonotype: Its specificity is unknown.

V usage is TRBV10-3 and J usage is TRBJ2-3, with a tentative D call TRBD1 (5 bases). The sequence was obtained from a man aged 50-59 years who received an inactivated influenza vaccine. Sequencing used PBMCs from blood, obtained around 15 days before vaccination. The CDR3 DNA reads TGTGCCTCAGGGAACATCCACACAGATACGCAGTATTTT. It yields the protein CASGNIHTDTQYF.